Listed below are T cell receptor beta chains from one sample, sequenced in a study of blood T cell repertoires in COVID-19. Generated by immunoSEQ multiplex PCR, the TCRdb table keeps only in-frame clones and is missing some. The sample yields fewer than 65,000 clones, roughly nine tenths seen once. The sample was peripheral blood. The receptors originated from a human donor in a cohort sampled during active COVID-19. Each CDR3 is given with its conserved first and last residue. Fields, in order: J gene, D gene, clone size, V gene, CDR3 DNA, CDR3 protein. A D gene is named only where the DNA matches it firmly. Expanded clones are given a class, and other clones once, few, many or no size at all.

TRBJ2-7 . once TRBV15 TGTGCCACCAGCAGAGACAGCTACGAGCAGTACTTC CATSRDSYEQYF
TRBJ2-2 TRBD1 . TRBV24-1 TGTGCCACCAGTGTTCCCGGGACAGGGGTCCTCGGGACGTCCGGGGAGCTGTTTTTT CATSVPGTGVLGTSGELFF
TRBJ1-6 . . TRBV18 TGTGCCAGCTCACCAGCTGGGGGAGGAAATTCACCCCTCCACTTT CASSPAGGGNSPLHF
TRBJ2-2 TRBD1 . TRBV2 TGTGCCAGCAGTGACCGGGACAGAAGTAGCAGGGAGCTGTTTTTT CASSDRDRSSRELFF
TRBJ2-1 TRBD2 . TRBV28 TGTGCCAGCAGTTTAGAGGGACTAGCGGAGTCGGTCCCCTACAATGAGCAGTTCTTC CASSLEGLAESVPYNEQFF
TRBJ1-2 . once TRBV9 TGTGCCAGCAGCGCGCGGGGGTTCGATGGCTACACCTTC CASSARGFDGYTF
TRBJ1-2 TRBD1 . TRBV6-1 TGTGCCAGCAGTGGATTGACAGGGGGCGCCGACTATGGCTACACCTTC CASSGLTGGADYGYTF
TRBJ1-1 . . TRBV21-1 TGTGCCATCCCAGGGGTTGAAGCTTTCTTT CAIPGVEAFF
TRBJ1-2 . . TRBV28 TGTGCCAGCAGTTTTATTGGGAGGGGGTTCGATGGCTACACCTTC CASSFIGRGFDGYTF
TRBJ1-6 TRBD1 . TRBV5-6 TGTGCCAGCAGTGTTGGAACAGGGGATAATTCACCCCTCCACTTT CASSVGTGDNSPLHF
TRBJ2-1 . . TRBV24-1 TGTGCCACCAGTGATTTGCGAGTTGTGGACAATGAGCAGTTCTTC CATSDLRVVDNEQFF
TRBJ2-6 . . TRBV9 TGTGCCAGCAGCGTCGAAACAGCTGGGGCCAACGTCCTGACTTTC CASSVETAGANVLTF
TRBJ1-5 . . TRBV25-1 TGTGCCAGCAGTGAACCTAAAGTAACCAATCAGCCCCAGCATTTT CASSEPKVTNQPQHF
TRBJ1-2 TRBD1 . TRBV27 TGTGCCAGCAGTTTATCGGGACAGGGGCTGTATGGCTACACCTTC CASSLSGQGLYGYTF
TRBJ2-1 TRBD2 . TRBV6-6 TGTGCCAGCAGTCAATACACCGGACTAGCGGGAGGGTCTCGGTTCTTC CASSQYTGLAGGSRFF
TRBJ2-1 . . TRBV5-1 TGCGCCAGCAGCGACGCCGGGAAGGTGGACAATGAGCAGTTCTTC CASSDAGKVDNEQFF
TRBJ2-1 . . TRBV15 TGTGCCACCAGCCCTGACGGGTCAGGGACTTACAATGAGCAGTTCTTC CATSPDGSGTYNEQFF
TRBJ2-5 TRBD1 . TRBV11-3 TGTGCCAGCAGCGCTCGACAGGGCCAAGAGACCCAGTACTTC CASSARQGQETQYF
TRBJ2-3 . . TRBV7-3 TGTGCCAGCAGCGTGGGACACGCCACAGATACGCAGTATTTT CASSVGHATDTQYF
TRBJ2-5 TRBD1 . TRBV11-2 TGTGCCAGCAGCCCCTCGACAGGGCGAGAGACCCAGTACTTC CASSPSTGRETQYF
TRBJ1-4 . . TRBV5-6 TGTGCCAGCAGCTTGGTGGGCCATAATGAAAAACTGTTTTTT CASSLVGHNEKLFF
TRBJ2-2 . few TRBV2 TGTGCCAGCAGTCCCGGAGGGCGGACCACCGGGGAGCTGTTTTTT CASSPGGRTTGELFF
TRBJ1-5 . . TRBV20-1 TGCAGTGCTAGTGTTTCAGGCGCTAGCAATCAGCCCCAGCATTTT CSASVSGASNQPQHF
TRBJ1-4 . . TRBV4-1 TGCGCCAGCAGCCGGACTTCAGGGGCGGCTAATGAAAAACTGTTTTTT CASSRTSGAANEKLFF
TRBJ1-5 TRBD1 once TRBV7-2 TGTGCCAGCAGCTTAGCGGGACAGGGGGTAAATCAGCCCCAGCATTTT CASSLAGQGVNQPQHF
TRBJ2-1 TRBD1 . TRBV5-1 TGCGCCAGCAGCACGAGAACAGGGGGCGCGCACAATGAGCAGTTCTTC CASSTRTGGAHNEQFF
TRBJ1-1 . . TRBV4-2 TGTGCCAGCAGCCAAGCCCTAGCGACTGAAGCTTTCTTT CASSQALATEAFF
TRBJ2-3 . . TRBV24-1 TGTGCCACCATAGTCCCGGTCACAGATACGCAGTATTTT CATIVPVTDTQYF
TRBJ1-5 TRBD1 . TRBV3-1/TRBV3-2 TGTGCCAGCAGCCATGGCGGGACAGGGGGCTTGCAGCCCCAGCATTTT CASSHGGTGGLQPQHF